This T cell receptor beta chain was profiled in a study of blood T cell repertoires in COVID-19. About the study: Italy, Spain and the United States were the sources of the convalescent and acute COVID-19 samples. PBMCs, B-cell-depleted T cells, or T cells provided the cDNA or gDNA that made up the material.

As originally analysed: For nucleated cells, counts were estimated from reference gene primer amplification. TCRdb's copy holds only in-frame clones and misses some; the assay was immunoSEQ multiplex PCR. That table is the source of V, J and clone size, and D and trimming were worked out from the DNA. The sample holds approximately 91,000 clones, more than 60% seen once. This clone was seen only a few times. Germline CDR1 and CDR2: SGHRS and YFSETQ. The CDR3 spans 16 residues. Losses at the gene ends were 0 bases for V and 1 base for J; bases not matched to a gene: 5. Sequencing was performed on peripheral blood. The chain recombines TRBV5-1 with TRBJ2-3; 7 bases line up with TRBD1. The sequence derives from a man in his 70s with acute or convalescent COVID-19. The CDR3 region has the DNA TGCGCCAGCAGCTTGGGAGTAGACAGGGGCACAGATACGCAGTATTTT. This encodes CASSLGVDRGTDTQYF.